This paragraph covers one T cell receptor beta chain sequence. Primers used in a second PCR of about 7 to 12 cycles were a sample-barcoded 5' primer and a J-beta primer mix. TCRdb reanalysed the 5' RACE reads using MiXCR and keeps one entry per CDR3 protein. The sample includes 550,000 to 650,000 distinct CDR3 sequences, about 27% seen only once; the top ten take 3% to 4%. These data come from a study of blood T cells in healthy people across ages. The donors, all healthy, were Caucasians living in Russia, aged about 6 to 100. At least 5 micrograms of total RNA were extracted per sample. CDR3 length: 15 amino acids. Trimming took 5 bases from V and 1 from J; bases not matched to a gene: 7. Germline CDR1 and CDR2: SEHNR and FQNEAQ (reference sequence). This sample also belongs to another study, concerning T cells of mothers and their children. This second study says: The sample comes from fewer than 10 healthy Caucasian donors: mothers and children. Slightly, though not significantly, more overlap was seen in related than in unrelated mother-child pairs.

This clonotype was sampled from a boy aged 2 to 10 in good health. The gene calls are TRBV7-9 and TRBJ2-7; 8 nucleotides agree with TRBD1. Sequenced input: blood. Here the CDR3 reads CASSVGQGRSYEQYF. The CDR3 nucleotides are TGTGCCAGCAGCGTTGGACAGGGACGGTCCTACGAGCAGTACTTC.